The text below deals with one T cell receptor (beta chain). The data originate from a study of T-cell reconstitution after alpha-beta-depleted transplantation in children. The TCRbeta library incorporated unique molecular identifiers. Via MiXCR, TCRdb re-called the PCR reads, giving one row per CDR3 protein. Of some 72,000 distinct CDR3 sequences listed, roughly 6.6% are singletons. Trimming removed 5 bases from V and 0 bases from J, with 13 bases in between. There are 15 residues in the CDR3. Germline V gene lookup returns CDR1 MDHEN and CDR2 SYDVKM. This clonotype was sampled from a human donor who donated a stem cell graft to a child with acute lymphoblastic leukemia. V is TRBV28 and J is TRBJ1-1, with D perhaps TRBD1 (5 bases). The input for sequencing was PBMCs from the stem cell graft donor, taken from the stem cell graft. This CDR3 reads CASSLGGPLNTEAFF. The CDR3 DNA is TGTGCCAGCAGTCTGGGGGGACCGCTGAACACTGAAGCTTTCTTT.